Listed below are T cell receptor beta chains from one sample, sequenced in a study of siplizumab effects on memory and regulatory T cells. Produced via immunoSEQ multiplex PCR; TCRdb's table is partial and in-frame only. The profile covers 50,000 to 60,000 clones, with approximately 84% appearing a single time and approximately 0.35% taken by the ten largest. The sequenced material came from naive CD8+ T cells sorted from blood. The origin of the receptors is a human donor in good health. CDR3s include the opening cysteine and the closing phenylalanine or tryptophan. D genes are given only for firm matches. Clone size is stated in some rows and not others, as once, few, many or a class when expanded.

TRBV7-9	.	.	TRBJ2-7	CASSLSQPSYEQYF	TGTGCCAGCAGCTTATCACAGCCCTCCTACGAGCAGTACTTC
TRBV5-4	.	.	TRBJ2-3	CASSFQGGAPDTQYF	TGTGCCAGCAGCTTCCAGGGGGGAGCCCCAGATACGCAGTATTTT
TRBV7-9	.	few	TRBJ2-1	CASSAQSYTSYNEQFF	TGTGCCAGCAGCGCACAATCCTATACGTCCTACAATGAGCAGTTCTTC
TRBV27	.	.	TRBJ2-1	CASSLIAAGYYNEQFF	TGTGCCAGCAGTTTAATAGCGGCTGGATATTACAATGAGCAGTTCTTC
TRBV7-6	.	.	TRBJ1-5	CASSPTRDADQPQHF	TGTGCCAGCAGCCCAACCAGGGACGCCGATCAGCCCCAGCATTTT
TRBV7-9	.	few	TRBJ1-2	CASSSTLTRSGYTF	TGTGCCAGCAGCTCCACACTTACCAGGAGTGGCTACACCTTC
TRBV29-1	.	.	TRBJ2-7	CSVGDSYEQYF	TGCAGCGTTGGAGATTCCTACGAGCAGTACTTC
TRBV27	.	.	TRBJ2-7	CASRTTDWDSYEQHF	TGTGCCAGCAGGACAACCGACTGGGACTCCTACGAGCAGCACTTC
TRBV4-2	.	.	TRBJ1-3	CASSQGWASSGNTIYF	TGTGCCAGCAGCCAAGGTTGGGCCTCCTCTGGAAACACCATATATTTT
TRBV7-9	.	.	TRBJ1-5	CASSLLDSNQPQHF	TGTGCCAGCAGCTTGTTGGATAGCAATCAGCCCCAGCATTTT